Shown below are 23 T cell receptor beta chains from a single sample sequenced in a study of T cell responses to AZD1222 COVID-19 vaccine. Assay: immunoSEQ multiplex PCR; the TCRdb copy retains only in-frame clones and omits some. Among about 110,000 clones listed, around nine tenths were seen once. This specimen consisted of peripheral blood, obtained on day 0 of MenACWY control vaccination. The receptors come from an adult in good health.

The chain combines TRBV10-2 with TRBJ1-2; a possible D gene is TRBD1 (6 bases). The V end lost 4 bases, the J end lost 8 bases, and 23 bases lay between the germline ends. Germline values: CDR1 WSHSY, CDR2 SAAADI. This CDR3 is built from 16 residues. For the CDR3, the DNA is TGCGCCAGCAGTGGGGGGGCCGGGGTCCCTATACTCGGCTACACCTTC. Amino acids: CASSGGAGVPILGYTF.

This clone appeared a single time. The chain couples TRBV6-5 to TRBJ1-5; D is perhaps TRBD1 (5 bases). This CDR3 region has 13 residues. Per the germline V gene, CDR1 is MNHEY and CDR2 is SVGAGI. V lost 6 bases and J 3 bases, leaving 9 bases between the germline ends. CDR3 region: CASSRDSNQPQHF. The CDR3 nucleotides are TGTGCCAGCAGCCGGGACTCCAATCAGCCCCAGCATTTT.

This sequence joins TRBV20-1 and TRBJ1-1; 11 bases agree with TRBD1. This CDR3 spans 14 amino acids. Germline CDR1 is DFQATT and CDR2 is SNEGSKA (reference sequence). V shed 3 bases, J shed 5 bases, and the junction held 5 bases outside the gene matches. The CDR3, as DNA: TGCAGTGCTAGTCGGACAGGGGGCTATACTGAAGCTTTCTTT. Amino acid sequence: CSASRTGGYTEAFF.

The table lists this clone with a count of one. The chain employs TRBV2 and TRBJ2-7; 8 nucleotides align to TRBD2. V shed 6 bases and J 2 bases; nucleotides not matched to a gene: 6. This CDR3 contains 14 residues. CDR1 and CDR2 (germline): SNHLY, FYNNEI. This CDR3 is CASRSGLGAYEQYF. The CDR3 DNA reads TGTGCCAGCAGATCGGGACTAGGTGCCTACGAGCAGTACTTC. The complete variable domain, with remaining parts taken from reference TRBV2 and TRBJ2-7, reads EPEVTQTPSHQVTQMGQEVILRCVPISNHLYFYWYRQILGQKVEFLVSFYNNEISEKSEIFDDQFSVERPDGSNFTLKIRSTKLEDSAMYFCASRSGLGAYEQYFGPGTRLTVT.

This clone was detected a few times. CDR3 sequence: CATSRDSGAESPPLHF. The CDR3 nucleotides read TGTGCCACCAGCAGAGATTCAGGGGCTGAGTCTCCACCCCTCCACTTT. The chain has TRBV15 and TRBJ1-6, with D possibly being TRBD1 (6 bases). The CDR3 has 16 amino acids. Germline lookup yields CDR1 LNHNV and CDR2 YYDKDF (reference sequence). The V gene lost 0 bases and the J gene lost 11 bases, with 17 bases spanning the gap.

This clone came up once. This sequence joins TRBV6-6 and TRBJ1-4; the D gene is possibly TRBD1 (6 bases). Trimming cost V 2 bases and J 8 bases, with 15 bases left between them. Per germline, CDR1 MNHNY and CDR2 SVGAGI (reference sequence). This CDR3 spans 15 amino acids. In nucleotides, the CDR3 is TGTGCCAGCAGTTACGGGGGGCAGGGGCAGGAAAAACTGTTTTTT. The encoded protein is CASSYGGQGQEKLFF.

CDR3 sequence reads: CAWSVMGNTEAFF. In DNA form, the CDR3 reads TGTGCCTGGAGTGTGATGGGAAACACTGAAGCTTTCTTT. The genes are TRBV30 and TRBJ1-1; no reliable D call. The CDR3 loop spans 13 amino acids. The V gene's germline CDR1 is GTSNPN and CDR2 SVGIG (reference sequence). Trimming pared 0 bases from V and 2 bases from J, leaving 7 bases between.

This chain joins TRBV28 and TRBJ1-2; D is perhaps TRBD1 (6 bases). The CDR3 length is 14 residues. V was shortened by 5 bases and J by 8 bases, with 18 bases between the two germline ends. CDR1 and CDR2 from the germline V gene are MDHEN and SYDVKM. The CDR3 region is CASSNPGGARGYTF. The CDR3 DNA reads TGTGCCAGCAGTAACCCGGGGGGGGCACGAGGCTACACCTTC.

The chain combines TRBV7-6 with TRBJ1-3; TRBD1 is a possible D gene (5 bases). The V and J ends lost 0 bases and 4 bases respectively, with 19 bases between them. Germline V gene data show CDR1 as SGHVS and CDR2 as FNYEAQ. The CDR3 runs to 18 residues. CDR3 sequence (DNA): TGTGCCAGCAGCTTAGCAGTGGGACCCCACACACGGGGAAACACCATATATTTT. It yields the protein CASSLAVGPHTRGNTIYF.

CDR3: CASSLVGGGDTDTQYF. The CDR3 DNA sequence: TGTGCCAGCAGCTTAGTGGGCGGGGGGGACACAGATACGCAGTATTTT. The rearrangement uses TRBV13 and TRBJ2-3; TRBD2 aligns across 9 bases. This CDR3 comprises 16 residues. The germline V gene encodes CDR1 PRHDT and CDR2 FYEKMQ (reference sequence). V shed 1 base, J shed 2 bases, and the junction held 4 bases outside the gene matches.

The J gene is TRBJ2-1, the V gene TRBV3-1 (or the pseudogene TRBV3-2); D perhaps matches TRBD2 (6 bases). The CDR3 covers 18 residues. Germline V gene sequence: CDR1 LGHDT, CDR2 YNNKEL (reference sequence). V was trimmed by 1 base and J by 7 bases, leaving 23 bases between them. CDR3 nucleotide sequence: TGTGCCAGCAGCCAAGGCCGGGACTCCCGGAAGCATCGTAATGAGCAGTTCTTC. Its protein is CASSQGRDSRKHRNEQFF.

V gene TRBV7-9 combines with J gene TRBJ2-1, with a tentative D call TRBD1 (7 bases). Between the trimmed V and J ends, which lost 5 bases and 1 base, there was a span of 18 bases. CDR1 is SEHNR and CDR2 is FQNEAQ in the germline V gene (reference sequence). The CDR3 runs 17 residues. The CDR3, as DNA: TGTGCCAGCAGCCCTAGGCGGGACAGCGAGTCCTACAATGAGCAGTTCTTC. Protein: CASSPRRDSESYNEQFF.

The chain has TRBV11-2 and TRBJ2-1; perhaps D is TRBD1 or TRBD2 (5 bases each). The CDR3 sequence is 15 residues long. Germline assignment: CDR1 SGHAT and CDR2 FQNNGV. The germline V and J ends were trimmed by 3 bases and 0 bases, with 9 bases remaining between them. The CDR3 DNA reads TGTGCCAGCAGCTTGAGGGGTAGCTCCTACAATGAGCAGTTCTTC. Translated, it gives CASSLRGSSYNEQFF.

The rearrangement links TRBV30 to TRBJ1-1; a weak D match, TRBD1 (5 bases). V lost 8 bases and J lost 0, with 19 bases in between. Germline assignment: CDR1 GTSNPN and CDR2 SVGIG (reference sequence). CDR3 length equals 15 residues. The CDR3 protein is CAATQVGGLNTEAFF. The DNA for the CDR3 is TGTGCCGCCACCCAGGTGGGGGGATTGAACACTGAAGCTTTCTTT.

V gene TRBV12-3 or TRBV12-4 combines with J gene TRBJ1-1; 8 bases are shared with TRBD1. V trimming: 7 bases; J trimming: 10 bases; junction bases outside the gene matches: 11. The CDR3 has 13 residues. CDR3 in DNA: TGTGCCAGCATCCCCGGGACAGGCAGTGGAGCTTTCTTT. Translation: CASIPGTGSGAFF.

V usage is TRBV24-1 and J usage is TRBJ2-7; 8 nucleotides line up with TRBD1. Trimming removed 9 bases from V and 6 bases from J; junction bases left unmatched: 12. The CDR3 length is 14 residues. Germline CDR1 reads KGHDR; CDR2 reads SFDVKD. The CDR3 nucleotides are TGTGCCACCGGGGGCTACGAGGACAGGGCCGAGCAGTACTTC. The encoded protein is CATGGYEDRAEQYF.

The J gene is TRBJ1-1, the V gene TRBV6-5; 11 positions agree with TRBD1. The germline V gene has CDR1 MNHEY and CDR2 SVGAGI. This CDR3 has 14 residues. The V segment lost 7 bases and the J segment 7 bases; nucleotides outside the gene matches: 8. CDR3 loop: CASKLGQGASEAFF. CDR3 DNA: TGTGCCAGCAAGTTAGGACAGGGGGCAAGTGAAGCTTTCTTT.

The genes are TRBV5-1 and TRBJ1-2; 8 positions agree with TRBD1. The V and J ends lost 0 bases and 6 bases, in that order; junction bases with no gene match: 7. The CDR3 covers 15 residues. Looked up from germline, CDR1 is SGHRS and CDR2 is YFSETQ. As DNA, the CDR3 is TGCGCCAGCAGCTTGGAGCCAGGGGGCAGGAATGGCTACACCTTC. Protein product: CASSLEPGGRNGYTF.

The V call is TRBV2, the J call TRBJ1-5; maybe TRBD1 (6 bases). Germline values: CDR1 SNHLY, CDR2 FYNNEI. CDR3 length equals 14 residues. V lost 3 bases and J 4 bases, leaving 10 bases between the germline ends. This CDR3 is CASSDRTENQPQHF. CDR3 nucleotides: TGTGCCAGCAGTGATCGGACAGAAAATCAGCCCCAGCATTTT.

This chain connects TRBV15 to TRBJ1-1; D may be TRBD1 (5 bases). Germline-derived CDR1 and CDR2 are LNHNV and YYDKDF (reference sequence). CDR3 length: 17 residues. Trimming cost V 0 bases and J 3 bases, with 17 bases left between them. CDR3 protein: CATSRDLISAGHTEAFF. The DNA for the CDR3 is TGTGCCACCAGCAGAGATCTCATATCGGCAGGGCACACTGAAGCTTTCTTT. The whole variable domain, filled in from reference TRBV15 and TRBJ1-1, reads DAMVIQNPRYQVTQFGKPVTLSCSQTLNHNVMYWYQQKSSQAPKLLFHYYDKDFNNEADTPDNFQSRRPNTSFCFLDIRSPGLGDTAMYLCATSRDLISAGHTEAFFGQGTRLTVV.

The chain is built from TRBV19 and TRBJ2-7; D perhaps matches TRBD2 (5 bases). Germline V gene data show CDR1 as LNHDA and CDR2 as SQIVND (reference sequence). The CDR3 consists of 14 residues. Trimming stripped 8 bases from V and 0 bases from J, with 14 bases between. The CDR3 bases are TGTGCCAGTTCCCCGGGGATGAGCTCCTACGAGCAGTACTTC. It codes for CASSPGMSSYEQYF.

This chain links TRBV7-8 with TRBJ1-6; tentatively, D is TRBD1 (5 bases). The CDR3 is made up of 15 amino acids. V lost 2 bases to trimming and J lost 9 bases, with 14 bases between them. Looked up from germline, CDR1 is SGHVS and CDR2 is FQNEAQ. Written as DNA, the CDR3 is TGTGCCAGCAGCTTACCGAAAGGACAAATTTCACCCCTCCACTTT. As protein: CASSLPKGQISPLHF.

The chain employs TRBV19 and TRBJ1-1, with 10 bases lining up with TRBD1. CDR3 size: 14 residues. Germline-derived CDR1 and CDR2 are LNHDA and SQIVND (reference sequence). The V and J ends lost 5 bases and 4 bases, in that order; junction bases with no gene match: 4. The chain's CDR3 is CASSGGQGFTEAFF. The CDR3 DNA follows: TGTGCCAGTAGTGGGGGACAGGGGTTCACTGAAGCTTTCTTT.